This TCR beta chain was obtained from a study of beta chain bispecific antibodies for T cell cancers. Study background: Jurkat cells expressed TRBV12-3; HPB-ALL cells expressed TRBV5-5.

Expansion lasted 2 to 4 days, with either anti-CD3 antibody OKT3 or CD3/CD28 beads. This clonotype was counted many times. No antigen is known for it. Germline CDR1 SGHVS, CDR2 FQNEAQ. CDR3 length: 16 residues. With 4 bases removed from V and 2 bases from J, the gap between germline ends came to 18 bases. TCRdb re-derived calls from the 5' RACE reads in MiXCR, one entry per CDR3 protein. The sample consists of tens of thousands of distinct CDR3 sequences, approximately 2.2% of them appearing once. Study-wide findings and caveats: The TRBV12-3 share of total TRBV signal fell 97% to 99% after anti-TRBV12 rather than anti-CD19 exposure. Normal T cells contributed less of the targeted TRBV signal than the leukemia cells did.

The V and J genes are TRBV7-8 and TRBJ2-7; D call uncertain. Sequenced material: healthy donor T cells cultured with leukemia cells, taken from a culture containing a bispecific antibody targeting TCR Vbeta12. This clonotype was sampled from a human donor in good health. Some clones in this sample may be carry-over from other donors' samples. CDR3 in DNA: TGTGCCAGCAGCTGGGAAATGTCCGACTCAGCCTACGAGCAGTACTTC. Its translation is CASSWEMSDSAYEQYF.